This TCR beta chain is drawn from a study of blood T cell repertoires in COVID-19. Germline V lookup: CDR1 SGHVS, CDR2 FQNEAQ. Unmatched junction bases numbered 7, after V lost 1 base and J lost 0 bases. The CDR3 has 17 residues. Here immunoSEQ multiplex PCR was the method, and the copy in TCRdb shows in-frame clones only, minus some. The data contain 210,000 or so clones, less than 85% of them singletons. Patients of the Seattle cohort, enrolled during active infection, were followed longitudinally. This TCR was sampled from a woman older than 75 with COVID-19, enrolled during active disease. Material: peripheral blood. J is TRBJ2-3 and V is TRBV7-8, with 7 bases fitting TRBD1. CDR3 sequence reads: CASSLETGKTSTDTQYF. DNA for the CDR3: TGTGCCAGCAGCTTAGAGACAGGGAAAACTAGCACAGATACGCAGTATTTT.